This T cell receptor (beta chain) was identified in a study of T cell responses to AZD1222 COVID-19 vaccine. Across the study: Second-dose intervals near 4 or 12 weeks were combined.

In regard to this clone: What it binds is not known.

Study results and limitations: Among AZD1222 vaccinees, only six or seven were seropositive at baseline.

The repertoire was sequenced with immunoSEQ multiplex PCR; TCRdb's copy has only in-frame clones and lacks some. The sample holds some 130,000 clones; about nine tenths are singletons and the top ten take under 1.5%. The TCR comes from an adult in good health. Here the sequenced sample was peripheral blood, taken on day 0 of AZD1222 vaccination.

CDR3 coding DNA: TGTGCCTGGAGTGCAGGGGAGGCCTATGGCTACACCTTC. Amino acids: CAWSAGEAYGYTF. This chain joins TRBV30 and TRBJ1-2, with D perhaps matching TRBD1 (6 bases). CDR1 and CDR2 (germline): GTSNPN, SVGIG (reference sequence). Trimming stripped 1 base from V and 4 bases from J, with 10 bases between. There are 13 residues in the CDR3.